A selection of T cell receptor beta chains follows, all from one sample in a study of OX40 agonist ivuxolimab in advanced cancers. Generated by immunoSEQ multiplex PCR, the TCRdb table keeps only in-frame clones and is missing some. The table has over 60,000 clones, roughly 84% seen once; the top ten hold about 2.1%. Specimen: CD4+ or CD8+ T cells sorted from blood, collected in a trial of the OX40 agonist ivuxolimab. The receptors derive from an adult with an advanced solid tumor such as melanoma, head and neck, liver or kidney cancer. The CDR3 runs from the conserved cysteine through the conserved F or W. Each record gives: D gene, V gene, J gene, clone size, CDR3 DNA, CDR3 protein. The D gene is left open where the match is weak. Size tells how often a clone was seen (once, few, many) or the class of an expanded clone, and some rows leave it out.

TRBD2,TRBV28,TRBJ2-7,NA,TGTGCCAGCAGCCAACCGGGACTAGGTTCCTACGAGCAGTACTTC,CASSQPGLGSYEQYF
NA,TRBV19,TRBJ1-5,NA,TGTGCCAGTATTGGCAGGCTAGGCTATAGCAATCAGCCCCAGCATTTT,CASIGRLGYSNQPQHF
NA,TRBV6-6,TRBJ1-4,once,TGTGCCAGCACCCGGAAACAGGAAACTAATGAAAAACTGTTTTTT,CASTRKQETNEKLFF
NA,TRBV7-2,TRBJ1-1,NA,TGTGCCAGCAGCTCTCACCCGGGGGGAACAACTGAAGCTTTCTTT,CASSSHPGGTTEAFF
TRBD2,TRBV4-2,TRBJ2-1,NA,TGTGCCAGCAGCCTAACCGGGACTAGCGTATATGAGCAGTTCTTC,CASSLTGTSVYEQFF
NA,TRBV7-9,TRBJ1-6,few,TGTGCCAGCAAAGGAGGGGCCTATAATTCACCCCTCCACTTT,CASKGGAYNSPLHF
NA,TRBV5-6,TRBJ1-4,NA,TGTGCCAGCAGCTTGCAGGGAGATGAAAAACTGTTTTTT,CASSLQGDEKLFF
TRBD2,TRBV5-1,TRBJ2-2,few,TGCGCCAGCAGCTTGGCCGGACTAGCGGGAATACGCGCCGGGGAGCTGTTTTTT,CASSLAGLAGIRAGELFF
NA,TRBV4-3,TRBJ2-3,NA,TGCGCCAGCAGCCACCAAGTAAACGGATTTGACACAGATACGCAGTATTTT,CASSHQVNGFDTDTQYF
TRBD1,TRBV4-1,TRBJ1-2,few,TGCGCCAGCAGCCCTCGAGACTCCCCGGGACAGGGGGCGGGCGGCTACACCTTC,CASSPRDSPGQGAGGYTF
NA,TRBV25-1,TRBJ1-2,NA,TGTGCCAGCAGTGAATTTACAGATGGGTATGGCTACACCTTC,CASSEFTDGYGYTF
TRBD2,TRBV4-3,TRBJ2-7,NA,TGCGCCAGCAGCCAAGACCTCAGCGGGGGGGCGTACCGGCAGTACTTC,CASSQDLSGGAYRQYF